Listed below are T cell receptor beta chains from one sample, sequenced in a study of CD8 T cells in Susac syndrome. TCRdb re-derived calls from the immunoSEQ multiplex PCR reads in MiXCR, one entry per CDR3 protein. The sample lists some 68,000 distinct CDR3 sequences, roughly 93% occurring once. Sequenced: CD4+ T cells from PBMCs. The origin of the receptors is a human donor with Susac syndrome. Each CDR3 is given with its conserved first and last residue. The D gene is left open where the match is weak. Some rows mark clone size as missing; the rest say once, few, many or name a class of expanded clone.

J: TRBJ1-2; size: -; D: -; V: TRBV6-1; DNA: TGTGCCAGCAGTGAGATTGGGCCGGGTGGCTACTATGGCTACACCTTC; CDR3: CASSEIGPGGYYGYTF
J: TRBJ2-5; size: once; D: TRBD2; V: TRBV2; DNA: TGTGCCAGCAGTGGCCTAGCGGGGAACCAAGAGACCCAGTACTTC; CDR3: CASSGLAGNQETQYF
J: TRBJ2-5; size: -; D: -; V: TRBV4-3; DNA: TGCGCCAGCAGCCAAGATCGGTTCCAAGAGACCCAGTACTTC; CDR3: CASSQDRFQETQYF
J: TRBJ2-2; size: -; D: -; V: TRBV6-5; DNA: TGTGCCAGCAGTTACTCGGTTCGCCAAACCGGGGAGCTGTTTTTT; CDR3: CASSYSVRQTGELFF
J: TRBJ1-4; size: -; D: -; V: TRBV20-1; DNA: TGCAGTGCTAGAGGACTAAATGAAAAACTGTTTTTT; CDR3: CSARGLNEKLFF
J: TRBJ1-5; size: -; D: TRBD1; V: TRBV6-1; DNA: TGTGCCAGCAGTGTCCAGACAGGGGGAAGAAATCAGCCCCAGCATTTT; CDR3: CASSVQTGGRNQPQHF
J: TRBJ1-6; size: -; D: TRBD1; V: TRBV20-1; DNA: TGCAGTGCTCAGGAGGGGACAGGGAATTCACCCCTCCACTTT; CDR3: CSAQEGTGNSPLHF
J: TRBJ2-3; size: once; D: TRBD1; V: TRBV28; DNA: TGTGCCAGCACCAAACCACTCTACTCACCGGGACAGGGGGCAGATACGCAGTATTTT; CDR3: CASTKPLYSPGQGADTQYF
J: TRBJ1-5; size: -; D: -; V: TRBV10-3; DNA: TGTGCCATCAGTGAGGATCCAGTCATCAAGCCCCAGCATTTT; CDR3: CAISEDPVIKPQHF
J: TRBJ1-2; size: few; D: -; V: TRBV6-2/TRBV6-3; DNA: TGTGCCAGCAGTTACTCCGGGGCCTATGGCTACACCTTC; CDR3: CASSYSGAYGYTF
J: TRBJ2-7; size: -; D: -; V: TRBV6-5; DNA: TGTGCCAGCAGTTACTTCGGGTCCTACGAGCAGTACTTC; CDR3: CASSYFGSYEQYF
J: TRBJ1-4; size: once; D: -; V: TRBV2; DNA: TGTGCCAGCAGCCCTAGGACACCCGGTAGTTCTGAACTGTTTTTT; CDR3: CASSPRTPGSSELFF
J: TRBJ2-3; size: -; D: -; V: TRBV15; DNA: TGTGCCACCAGCAGAGACCCGGGGGCCAGTACGCAGTATTTT; CDR3: CATSRDPGASTQYF
J: TRBJ2-3; size: once; D: -; V: TRBV5-4; DNA: TGTGCCAGCAGCTTGACGGGGGTTGGCACAGATACGCAGTATTTT; CDR3: CASSLTGVGTDTQYF
J: TRBJ1-4; size: -; D: -; V: TRBV5-1; DNA: TGCGCCAGCAGCTTGACAGCAACTAATGAAAAACTGTTTTTT; CDR3: CASSLTATNEKLFF
J: TRBJ2-6; size: -; D: -; V: TRBV4-1; DNA: TGCGCCAGCAGCCTTCAGGGCCCGGGGCAGGTCCTGACTTTC; CDR3: CASSLQGPGQVLTF
J: TRBJ2-7; size: -; D: TRBD2; V: TRBV7-2; DNA: TGTGCCAGCAGCACCCGAAGCGGGGGGGGCTACGAGCAGTACTTC; CDR3: CASSTRSGGGYEQYF
J: TRBJ2-4; size: -; D: -; V: TRBV28; DNA: TGTGCCAGCAGTTTAATTCGGGAAAACATTCAGTACTTC; CDR3: CASSLIRENIQYF
J: TRBJ2-7; size: -; D: -; V: TRBV6-5; DNA: TGTGCCACCTTCCGAACAGGGTCCTACGAGCAGTACTTC; CDR3: CATFRTGSYEQYF
J: TRBJ1-1; size: -; D: -; V: TRBV14; DNA: TGTGCCAGCAGCCAAAGTGGGACTGAAGCTTTCTTT; CDR3: CASSQSGTEAFF
J: TRBJ1-2; size: -; D: -; V: TRBV20-1; DNA: TGCAGTGGTAGGGCCAGAGCAGTTAACTATGGCTACACCTTC; CDR3: CSGRARAVNYGYTF
J: TRBJ2-3; size: -; D: TRBD2; V: TRBV28; DNA: TGTGCCAGCAGTGGGACTAGCGGCACAGATACGCAGTATTTT; CDR3: CASSGTSGTDTQYF